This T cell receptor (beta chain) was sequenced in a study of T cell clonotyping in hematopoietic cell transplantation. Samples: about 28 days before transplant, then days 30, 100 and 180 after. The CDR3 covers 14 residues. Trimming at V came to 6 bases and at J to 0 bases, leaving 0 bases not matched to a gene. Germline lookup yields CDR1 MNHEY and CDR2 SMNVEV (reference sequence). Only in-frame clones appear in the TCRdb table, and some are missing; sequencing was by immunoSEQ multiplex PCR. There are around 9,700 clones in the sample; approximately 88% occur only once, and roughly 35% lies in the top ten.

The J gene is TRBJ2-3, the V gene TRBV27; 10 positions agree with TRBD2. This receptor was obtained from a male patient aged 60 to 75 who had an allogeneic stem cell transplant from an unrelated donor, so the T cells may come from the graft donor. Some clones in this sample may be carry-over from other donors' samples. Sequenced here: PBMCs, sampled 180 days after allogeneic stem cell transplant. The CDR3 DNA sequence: TGTGCCAGCAGACTAGCGGGGAGCACAGATACGCAGTATTTT. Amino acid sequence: CASRLAGSTDTQYF.